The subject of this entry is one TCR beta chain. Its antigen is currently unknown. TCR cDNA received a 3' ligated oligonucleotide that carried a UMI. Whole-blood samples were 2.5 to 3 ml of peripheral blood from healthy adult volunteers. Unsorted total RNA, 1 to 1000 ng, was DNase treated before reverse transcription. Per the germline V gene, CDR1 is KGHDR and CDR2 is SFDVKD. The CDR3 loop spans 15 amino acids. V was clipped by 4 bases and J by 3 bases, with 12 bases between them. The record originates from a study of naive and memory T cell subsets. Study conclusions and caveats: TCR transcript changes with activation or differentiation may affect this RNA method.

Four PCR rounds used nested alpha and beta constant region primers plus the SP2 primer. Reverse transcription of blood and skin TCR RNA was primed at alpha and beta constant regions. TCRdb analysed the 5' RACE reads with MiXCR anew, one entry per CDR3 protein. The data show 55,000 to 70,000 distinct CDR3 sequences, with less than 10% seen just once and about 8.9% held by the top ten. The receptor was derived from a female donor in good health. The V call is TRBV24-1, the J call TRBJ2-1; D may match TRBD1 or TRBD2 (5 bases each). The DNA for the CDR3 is TGTGCCACCAGTGAGTCCGGGACGTACTACAATGAGCAGTTCTTC. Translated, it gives CATSESGTYYNEQFF.